The TCR beta chain under discussion was sequenced for a study of blood T cell repertoires in COVID-19. Study information: Both acute and convalescent COVID-19 samples were obtained from the United States, Italy and Spain. Nucleic acid was either cDNA or gDNA, and it came from T cells, B-cell-depleted T cells, or PBMCs.

In the original analysis: Amplification with reference gene primers provided the estimates of nucleated cell counts. The data were produced by immunoSEQ multiplex PCR, yet TCRdb's version contains in-frame clones alone and is incomplete. That table gives V, J and clone size, and the DNA gave D and trimming. The table lists just under 150,000 clones, 87% of them singletons. Sequencing was done on a sample of peripheral blood. The receptor was derived from a man aged 45 to 65 who had recovered from COVID-19.

The CDR3 is CASSQPGDSKAFF. Written as DNA, the CDR3 is TGCGCCAGCAGCCAACCCGGGGACAGCAAAGCTTTCTTT. J is TRBJ1-1 and V is TRBV4-3; 7 nucleotides align to TRBD1. Germline CDR1 is LGHNA and CDR2 is YSLEER. The CDR3 is 13 residues long. Trimming took 2 bases from V and 9 from J; bases not matched to a gene: 6.